A selection of T cell receptor beta chains follows, all from one sample in a study of T cell repertoires in cytomegalovirus infection. The antigens of these receptors remain unknown. TCRdb used MiXCR to reprocess the reads, holding one entry per CDR3 protein. This table has roughly 800,000 distinct CDR3 sequences, roughly 29% appearing once. The specimen comprised cultured CD8+ T cells from PBMCs, sampled from culture after CMV antigen stimulation. The receptor source for this set is a human donor in good health (CMV status not recorded). Some clones in this sample may be carry-over from other donors' samples. CDR3s include the opening cysteine and the closing phenylalanine or tryptophan. A D gene is named only where the DNA matches it firmly. Size values are once, few and many counts, or a class for expanded clones, and some rows have none.

D: .; V: TRBV4-1; J: TRBJ1-5; size: .; DNA: TGCGCCAGCAGCCAAAAGTACACGTTTAGCAATCAGCCCCAGCATTTT; CDR3: CASSQKYTFSNQPQHF
D: TRBD2; V: TRBV7-9; J: TRBJ2-1; size: .; DNA: TGTGCCAGCAGCTCCCCGTTGGCGGGGGGGTGGAATGAGCAGTTCTTC; CDR3: CASSSPLAGGWNEQFF
D: .; V: TRBV27; J: TRBJ1-2; size: few; DNA: TGTGCCAACAGTTTATCAGCAGGTTCTCACTATGGCTACACCTTC; CDR3: CANSLSAGSHYGYTF
D: .; V: TRBV7-2; J: TRBJ2-1; size: .; DNA: TGTGCCAGCAGCTTCCGAGACAGGTATCTTAACAATGAGCAGTTCTTC; CDR3: CASSFRDRYLNNEQFF
D: .; V: TRBV29-1; J: TRBJ2-3; size: .; DNA: TGCAGCGTTGAACGCCCGCAGCCCTCTAGCACAGATACGCAGTATTTT; CDR3: CSVERPQPSSTDTQYF
D: .; V: TRBV12-3/TRBV12-4; J: TRBJ1-2; size: .; DNA: TGTGCCAGCAGCTCCGGGGGAGTGGCGGATGGCTACACCTTC; CDR3: CASSSGGVADGYTF
D: .; V: TRBV7-9; J: TRBJ2-5; size: .; DNA: TGTGCCAGCAGCTTAGTGGGGGTTGGAGAGACCCAGTACTTC; CDR3: CASSLVGVGETQYF
D: .; V: TRBV10-3; J: TRBJ1-1; size: .; DNA: TGTGCCATCAGTGAGCCCTCTCGACAGGCAGACACTGAAGCTTTCTTT; CDR3: CAISEPSRQADTEAFF
D: .; V: TRBV15; J: TRBJ1-2; size: .; DNA: TGTGCCACCAGCAGAGTAGACAGAGATGATGGCTACACCTTC; CDR3: CATSRVDRDDGYTF
D: TRBD1; V: TRBV15; J: TRBJ1-1; size: .; DNA: TGTGCCACCAGCAGAGTTAGACAGGGACGGAACACTGAAGCTTTCTTT; CDR3: CATSRVRQGRNTEAFF
D: TRBD1; V: TRBV12-3/TRBV12-4; J: TRBJ1-2; size: many; DNA: TGTGCCAGCAGGCCGGGACAGGGAGGCTATGGCTACACCTTC; CDR3: CASRPGQGGYGYTF
D: .; V: TRBV29-1; J: TRBJ1-2; size: .; DNA: TGCAGCGTCCCCGGGACTCGGGGTGGCTACACCTTC; CDR3: CSVPGTRGGYTF
D: TRBD2; V: TRBV7-9; J: TRBJ2-1; size: .; DNA: TGTGCCAGCAGCTTAGCTAGCGGGGGGTCCTACAATGAGCAGTTCTTC; CDR3: CASSLASGGSYNEQFF
D: .; V: TRBV10-3; J: TRBJ1-3; size: .; DNA: TGTGCCATCAGTGAGTCGTACACCATATATTTT; CDR3: CAISESYTIYF
D: TRBD2; V: TRBV13; J: TRBJ2-4; size: few; DNA: TGTGCCAGCAGCTTAGGCCGGCGGGGGACCCCCATTCACATTCAGTACTTC; CDR3: CASSLGRRGTPIHIQYF
D: .; V: TRBV4-1; J: TRBJ2-1; size: few; DNA: TGCGCCAGCAGCCAAGATGCGCCGAGCTCCTACAATGAGCAGTTCTTC; CDR3: CASSQDAPSSYNEQFF
D: .; V: TRBV11-3; J: TRBJ2-1; size: few; DNA: TGTGCCAGCAGCTTAGTGGGCCACAATGAGCAGTTCTTC; CDR3: CASSLVGHNEQFF
D: .; V: TRBV19; J: TRBJ2-7; size: .; DNA: TGTGCCAGTAGTCCCTCCCTGGGGAGCTACGAGCAGTACTTC; CDR3: CASSPSLGSYEQYF
D: .; V: TRBV7-9; J: TRBJ1-3; size: few; DNA: TGTGCCAGCAGCTTAGAAGGGGTCCCACCGTGGGGAAACACCATATATTTT; CDR3: CASSLEGVPPWGNTIYF
D: .; V: TRBV7-6; J: TRBJ2-3; size: .; DNA: TGTGCCAGCAGCTTAGGTTGGGCTAGCGAGGGCACAGATACGCAGTATTTT; CDR3: CASSLGWASEGTDTQYF
D: .; V: TRBV12-3/TRBV12-4; J: TRBJ1-1; size: many; DNA: TGTGCCAGCAACTTAGGGACATCGGCTTACACTGAAGCTTTCTTT; CDR3: CASNLGTSAYTEAFF
D: .; V: TRBV7-3; J: TRBJ1-1; size: .; DNA: TGTGCCAGCAGCGACGGGACCACTGAAGCTTTCTTT; CDR3: CASSDGTTEAFF
D: TRBD2; V: TRBV7-2; J: TRBJ2-3; size: many; DNA: TGTGCCAGCAGCCGAGGGACTAGAAGCACAGATACGCAGTATTTT; CDR3: CASSRGTRSTDTQYF
D: TRBD1; V: TRBV6-5; J: TRBJ2-3; size: .; DNA: TGTGCCAGCAGTTACTCAAGGGACAGGGACTCTCATAGCACAGATACGCAGTATTTT; CDR3: CASSYSRDRDSHSTDTQYF
D: .; V: TRBV7-9; J: TRBJ1-1; size: few; DNA: TGTGCCAGCAGCGTTTACCCCTTTGGTAGGGCGGAAGCTTTCTTT; CDR3: CASSVYPFGRAEAFF
D: .; V: TRBV6-1; J: TRBJ1-1; size: few; DNA: TGTGCCAGCACAGGAGATAACACTGAAGCTTTCTTT; CDR3: CASTGDNTEAFF
D: .; V: TRBV10-2; J: TRBJ2-7; size: few; DNA: TGCGCCAGCAGTGGGGCCCGGACGTCCAGGACCTACGAGCAGTACTTC; CDR3: CASSGARTSRTYEQYF
D: TRBD1; V: TRBV4-1; J: TRBJ1-1; size: .; DNA: TGCGCCAGCAGCCCCACACTTCCGGGACAGGGCCATGTTATGAACACTGAAGCTTTCTTT; CDR3: CASSPTLPGQGHVMNTEAFF
D: TRBD1; V: TRBV27; J: TRBJ2-2; size: .; DNA: TGTGCCAGCAGACCACAGGGGGCCGGGGAGCTGTTTTTT; CDR3: CASRPQGAGELFF
D: .; V: TRBV25-1; J: TRBJ1-2; size: few; DNA: TGTGCCAGCAGTGATAGAGGATTATATGGCTACACCTTC; CDR3: CASSDRGLYGYTF
D: TRBD1; V: TRBV18; J: TRBJ1-2; size: few; DNA: TGTGCCAGCTCACCATCGGGACAGAAGGCCGTATTCTATGGCTACACCTTC; CDR3: CASSPSGQKAVFYGYTF
D: TRBD2; V: TRBV7-6; J: TRBJ2-1; size: many; DNA: TGTGCCAGCAGCTTCCGGGCGGGGGATGAGCAGTTCTTC; CDR3: CASSFRAGDEQFF
D: .; V: TRBV6-6; J: TRBJ2-1; size: .; DNA: TGTGCCAGCAGTCTACAGGGGAGGGGTGAGCAGTTCTTC; CDR3: CASSLQGRGEQFF
D: .; V: TRBV10-3; J: TRBJ1-2; size: once; DNA: TGTGCCACCCTGCGGGGGGATCCTAACTATAGCTACACCTTC; CDR3: CATLRGDPNYSYTF
D: .; V: TRBV5-1; J: TRBJ1-5; size: many; DNA: TGTGCCAGCAGCTTAGACAGCAATCAGCCCCAGCATTTT; CDR3: CASSLDSNQPQHF
D: .; V: TRBV20-1; J: TRBJ1-1; size: .; DNA: TGCAGTGCTGTCCAGGGCATGGACACTGAAGCTTTCTTT; CDR3: CSAVQGMDTEAFF
D: .; V: TRBV28; J: TRBJ2-1; size: .; DNA: TGTGCCAGCAGTTTATGGGGTAGCGATGAGCAGTTCTTC; CDR3: CASSLWGSDEQFF
D: .; V: TRBV27; J: TRBJ2-7; size: many; DNA: TGTGCCAGCAGTTTATCGCGGCAGTTCTACGAGCAGTACTTC; CDR3: CASSLSRQFYEQYF
D: .; V: TRBV9; J: TRBJ1-2; size: .; DNA: TGTGCCAGCAGCGTCGACGGGGTTTATGGCTACACCTTC; CDR3: CASSVDGVYGYTF
D: .; V: TRBV29-1; J: TRBJ2-1; size: few; DNA: TGCAGCGTTGTGTATGGACTGGAGTTCTTC; CDR3: CSVVYGLEFF
D: .; V: TRBV7-8; J: TRBJ2-5; size: many; DNA: TGTGCCAGCAGCTTAACGGCAGGGAAGGAGACCCAGTACTTC; CDR3: CASSLTAGKETQYF
D: .; V: TRBV5-4; J: TRBJ2-1; size: .; DNA: TGTGCCAGCAGCTTTTATCAGTACTCCTACAATGAGCAGTTCTTC; CDR3: CASSFYQYSYNEQFF
D: .; V: TRBV7-8; J: TRBJ1-2; size: .; DNA: TGTGCCAGCAGCTCTATGGGCTACACCTTC; CDR3: CASSSMGYTF
D: .; V: TRBV7-9; J: TRBJ1-1; size: few; DNA: TGTGCCAGCAAGGCGTTGGGCACTGAAGCTTTCTTT; CDR3: CASKALGTEAFF
D: TRBD2; V: TRBV11-1; J: TRBJ2-5; size: few; DNA: TGTGCCAGCAGCTTAAGGACTAGCGGGGCGGAGACCCAGTACTTC; CDR3: CASSLRTSGAETQYF
D: TRBD1; V: TRBV5-5; J: TRBJ2-2; size: .; DNA: TGTGCCAGCAGCTTGGGTACAGGGGGCCCCGCCGGGGAGCTGTTTTTT; CDR3: CASSLGTGGPAGELFF
D: .; V: TRBV24-1; J: TRBJ1-2; size: large; DNA: TGTGCCACCAGTGGTCCGCTTGACTATGGCTACACCTTC; CDR3: CATSGPLDYGYTF
D: .; V: TRBV12-3/TRBV12-4; J: TRBJ1-1; size: .; DNA: TGTGCCAGCAGGGGAAGTGTAGGCACTGAAGCTTTCTTT; CDR3: CASRGSVGTEAFF
D: TRBD1; V: TRBV11-1; J: TRBJ2-1; size: .; DNA: TGTGCCAGCGAACGCCGGGACAGGGGCATCATCTTC; CDR3: CASERRDRGIIF
D: .; V: TRBV11-2; J: TRBJ2-1; size: .; DNA: TGTGCCAGCAGCTCAAACCGGTGGAATGAGCAGTTCTTC; CDR3: CASSSNRWNEQFF